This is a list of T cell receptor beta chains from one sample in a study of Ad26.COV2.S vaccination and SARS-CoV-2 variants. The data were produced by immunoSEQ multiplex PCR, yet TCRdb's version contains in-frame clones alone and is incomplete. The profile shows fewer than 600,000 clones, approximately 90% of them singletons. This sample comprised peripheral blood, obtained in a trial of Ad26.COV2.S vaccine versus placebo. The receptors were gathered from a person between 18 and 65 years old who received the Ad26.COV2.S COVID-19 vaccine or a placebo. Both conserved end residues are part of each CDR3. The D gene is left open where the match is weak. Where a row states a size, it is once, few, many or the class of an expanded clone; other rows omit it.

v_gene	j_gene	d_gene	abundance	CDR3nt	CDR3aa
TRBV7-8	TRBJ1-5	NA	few	TGTGCCAGCAGCTTAGACAGCAATCAGCCCCAGCATTTT	CASSLDSNQPQHF
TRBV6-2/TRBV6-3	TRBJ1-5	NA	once	TGTGCCAGCAGCCACGTGGGGGCGCGAGGAACGGCGGTGGGCAATCAGCCCCAGCATTTT	CASSHVGARGTAVGNQPQHF
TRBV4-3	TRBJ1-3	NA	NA	TGCGCCAGCAGCCAAGATCCCCGCGCAGGGGCTGGAAACACCATATATTTT	CASSQDPRAGAGNTIYF
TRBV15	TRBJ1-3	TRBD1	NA	TGTGCCACCAGCAGAGATAGGGGGCCTGGAAACACCATATATTTT	CATSRDRGPGNTIYF
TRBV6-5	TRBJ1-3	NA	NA	TGTGCCAGCAGTCTCACGAGACGTGGAAACACCATATATTTT	CASSLTRRGNTIYF
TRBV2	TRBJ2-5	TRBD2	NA	TGTGCCAGCAGTGAAGCGGGGGGACTAGCGGGGACCCAGTACTTC	CASSEAGGLAGTQYF
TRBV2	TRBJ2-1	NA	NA	TGTGCCAGCAGGGAGACTAGGAGCTCCTACAATGAGCAGTTCTTC	CASRETRSSYNEQFF
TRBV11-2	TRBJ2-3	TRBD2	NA	TGTGCCAGCAGCTTAGGACTAGCGGGGGGCACAGATACGCAGTATTTT	CASSLGLAGGTDTQYF
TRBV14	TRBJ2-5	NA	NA	TGTGCCAGCAGCCAAGTTCGGGGCGCGGTGACCCAGTACTTC	CASSQVRGAVTQYF
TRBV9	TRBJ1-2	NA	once	TGTGCCAGCAGCGCCAGTGACAGTAACTATGGCTACACCTTC	CASSASDSNYGYTF
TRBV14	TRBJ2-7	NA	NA	TGTGCCAGCAGCCAAGATGTGGGGATCAAGCAGTACTTC	CASSQDVGIKQYF
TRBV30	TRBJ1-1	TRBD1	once	TGTGCCTGGAGACAGGGGTTGAACACTGAAGCTTTCTTT	CAWRQGLNTEAFF